The clone carrying this T cell receptor (beta chain) showed up many times. Using unique molecular identifiers, the investigators prepared the TCRbeta library. TCRdb ran MiXCR on the PCR reads and lists one entry per CDR3 protein. In the table there are over 150,000 distinct CDR3 sequences, about 6.4% of which are singletons. This specimen belongs to a study of T-cell reconstitution after alpha-beta-depleted transplantation in children. This clonotype was sampled from a human donor who donated a stem cell graft to a child with Wiskott-Aldrich syndrome. Sample: PBMCs from the stem cell graft donor, taken from the stem cell graft.

The CDR3 loop reads CASTVGLTYGYTF. For the CDR3, the DNA is TGTGCCAGCACCGTCGGCCTAACCTATGGCTACACCTTC. This chain joins TRBV12-3 or TRBV12-4 and TRBJ1-2; no reliable D call. The CDR3 extends over 13 amino acids. V lost 7 bases and J 4 bases, leaving 13 bases between the germline ends.